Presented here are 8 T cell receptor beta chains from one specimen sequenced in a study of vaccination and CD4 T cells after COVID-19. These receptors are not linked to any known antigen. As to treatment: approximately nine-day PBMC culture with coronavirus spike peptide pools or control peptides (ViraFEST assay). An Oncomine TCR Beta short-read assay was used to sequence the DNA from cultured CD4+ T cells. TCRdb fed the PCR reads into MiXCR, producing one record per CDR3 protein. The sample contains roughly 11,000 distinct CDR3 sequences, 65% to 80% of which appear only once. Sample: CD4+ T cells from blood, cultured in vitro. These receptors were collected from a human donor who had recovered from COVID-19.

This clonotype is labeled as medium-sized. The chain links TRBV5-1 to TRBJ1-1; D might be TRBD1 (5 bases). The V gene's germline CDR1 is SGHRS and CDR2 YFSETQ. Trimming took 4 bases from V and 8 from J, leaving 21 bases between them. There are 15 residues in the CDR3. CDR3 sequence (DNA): TGCGCCAGCAGCGCGGGCGGGACTGTGGGGGGAGAAGCTTTCTTT. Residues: CASSAGGTVGGEAFF.

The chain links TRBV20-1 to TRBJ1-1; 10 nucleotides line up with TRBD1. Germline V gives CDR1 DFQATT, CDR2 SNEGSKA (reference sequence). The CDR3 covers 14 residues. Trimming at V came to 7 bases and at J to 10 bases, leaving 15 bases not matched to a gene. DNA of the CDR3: TGCAGTGTTCCCCGACAGGGGGCGCCCCGGTTAGCTTTCTTT. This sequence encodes CSVPRQGAPRLAFF.

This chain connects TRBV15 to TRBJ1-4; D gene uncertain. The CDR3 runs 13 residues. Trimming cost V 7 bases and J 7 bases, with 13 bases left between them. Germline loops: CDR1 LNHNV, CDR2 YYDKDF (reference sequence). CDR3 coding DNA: TGTGCCACCAAGGTCTCGCGTGGTGAAAAACTGTTTTTT. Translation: CATKVSRGEKLFF.

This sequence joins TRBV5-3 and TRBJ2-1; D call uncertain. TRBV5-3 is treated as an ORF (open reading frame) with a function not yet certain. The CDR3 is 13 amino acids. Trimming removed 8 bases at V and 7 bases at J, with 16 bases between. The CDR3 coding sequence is TGTGCCAGCAGCCGGGCAGTCAGGAATGAGCAGTTCTTC. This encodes CASSRAVRNEQFF.

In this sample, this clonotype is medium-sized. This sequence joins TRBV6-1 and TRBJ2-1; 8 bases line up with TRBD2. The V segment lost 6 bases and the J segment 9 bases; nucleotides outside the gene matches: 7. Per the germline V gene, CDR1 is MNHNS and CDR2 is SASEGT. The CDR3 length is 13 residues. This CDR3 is CASRSRGALEQFF. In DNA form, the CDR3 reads TGTGCCAGCAGATCGCGGGGGGCCCTTGAGCAGTTCTTC.

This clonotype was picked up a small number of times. In DNA, the CDR3 is TGTGCCACCAGCAGAGTTTCCGGACAGCAAGAGACCCAGTACTTC. This codes for CATSRVSGQQETQYF. The chain employs TRBV15 and TRBJ2-5; weak D call: TRBD1 (6 bases). Germline-derived CDR1 and CDR2 are LNHNV and YYDKDF (reference sequence). The V end was cut by 1 base, the J end by 2 bases, with 11 bases between. This CDR3 comprises 15 residues.

CDR3 nucleotides: TGTGCCAGCAGTTTCTTCGGGACAGGACAAAACACTGAAGCTTTCTTT. Translating it yields CASSFFGTGQNTEAFF. V usage is TRBV28 and J usage is TRBJ1-1; 8 bases fit TRBD1. J was trimmed by 2 bases and V by 3 bases; bases with no gene match: 8. Germline V lookup: CDR1 MDHEN, CDR2 SYDVKM. CDR3 length equals 16 residues.

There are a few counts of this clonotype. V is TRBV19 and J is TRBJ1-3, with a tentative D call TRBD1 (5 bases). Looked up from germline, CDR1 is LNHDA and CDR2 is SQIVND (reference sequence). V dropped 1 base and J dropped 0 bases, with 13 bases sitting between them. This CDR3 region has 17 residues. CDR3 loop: CASSIAWWDLSGNTIYF. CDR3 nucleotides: TGTGCCAGTAGTATAGCTTGGTGGGACCTCTCTGGAAACACCATATATTTT.